One and the same sample provided the 27 T cell receptor beta chains below, sequenced in a study of OX40 agonist ivuxolimab in advanced cancers. Method: immunoSEQ multiplex PCR; TCRdb's copy keeps in-frame clones and lacks some. Of 55,000 to 65,000 clones listed, around nine tenths are singletons. The sequencing here drew on CD4+ or CD8+ T cells sorted from blood, taken in a trial of the OX40 agonist ivuxolimab. These receptors were taken from an adult with an advanced solid tumor such as melanoma, head and neck, liver or kidney cancer.

The chain uses TRBV7-2 and TRBJ1-4; 12 bases fit TRBD1. The V segment lost 5 bases and the J segment 0 bases; nucleotides outside the gene matches: 7. CDR3 size: 18 residues. Germline CDR1 SGHTA, CDR2 FQGNSA. The CDR3 loop is CASSPGTGGSSTNEKLFF. The CDR3 DNA is TGTGCCAGCAGCCCCGGGACAGGGGGCTCCTCAACTAATGAAAAACTGTTTTTT. Drawing the rest from reference TRBV7-2 and TRBJ1-4, the complete variable domain is GAGVSQSPSNKVTEKGKDVELRCDPISGHTALYWYRQSLGQGLEFLIYFQGNSAPDKSGLPSDRFSAERTGGSVSTLTIQRTQQEDSAVYLCASSPGTGGSSTNEKLFFGSGTQLSVL.

The rearrangement joins TRBV9 to TRBJ2-5, with TRBD2 matching 7 bases. The germline CDR1 and CDR2 sequences are SGDLS and YYNGEE. The CDR3 runs to 15 residues. J lost 2 bases, V lost 0 bases, and 4 bases had no gene match. The CDR3 loop reads CASSVGTSRQETQYF. The CDR3, as DNA: TGTGCCAGCAGCGTAGGGACTAGTCGTCAAGAGACCCAGTACTTC.

The chain carries TRBV27 and TRBJ1-5, with D possibly being TRBD1 (6 bases). The V gene lost 2 bases and the J gene lost 0 bases, with 14 bases spanning the gap. The CDR3 covers 17 residues. Germline V gene sequence: CDR1 MNHEY, CDR2 SMNVEV (reference sequence). CDR3 DNA sequence: TGTGCCAGCAGTTTAAGGGGACATGCATATAGCAATCAGCCCCAGCATTTT. Protein product: CASSLRGHAYSNQPQHF.

The chain combines TRBV2 with TRBJ2-4, with 8 bases matching TRBD1. The germline gives CDR1 SNHLY, CDR2 FYNNEI. V gave up 7 bases and J gave up 7 bases; unmatched junction bases: 9. CDR3 length: 14 residues. CDR3 nucleotides: TGTGCCAGCATGGGCACAGGGGGAGGTAACATTCAGTACTTC. It specifies CASMGTGGGNIQYF.

V and J are TRBV13 and TRBJ2-3; possible D gene TRBD2, 5 bases. Germline-derived CDR1 and CDR2 are PRHDT and FYEKMQ (reference sequence). The CDR3 loop spans 17 amino acids. V lost 0 bases and J 4 bases, leaving 17 bases between the germline ends. The DNA of the CDR3 is TGTGCCAGCAGCTTAGGGTTGGGGAGCAGAGCGGCAGATACGCAGTATTTT. Its protein product is CASSLGLGSRAADTQYF.

The count of this clone is one. The chain has TRBV30 and TRBJ2-3; 7 nucleotides match TRBD2. This CDR3 has 13 residues. Germline trimming cut 3 bases from V and 1 base from J; bases unmatched to any gene: 1. Germline loops: CDR1 GTSNPN, CDR2 SVGIG (reference sequence). CDR3 bases: TGTGCCTGGAGAACTAGCGGCACAGATACGCAGTATTTT. This codes for CAWRTSGTDTQYF.

The chain joins TRBV5-1 to TRBJ1-1; possibly TRBD1 for D (6 bases). The CDR3 consists of 16 residues. Germline V CDR1 and CDR2: SGHRS, YFSETQ. Trimming cost V 4 bases and J 5 bases, with 21 bases left between them. For the CDR3, the DNA is TGCGCCAGCAGCATAGGACAGTCTTTATCAGGGACTGAAGCTTTCTTT. Its protein product is CASSIGQSLSGTEAFF.

The rearrangement links TRBV6-1 to TRBJ1-2, with 7 bases aligning to TRBD1. CDR1 and CDR2 from the germline V gene are MNHNS and SASEGT. This CDR3 comprises 16 residues. J gave up 7 bases and V 3 bases, and 14 bases lay outside the gene matches. This chain's CDR3 is CASSENSGQRARGYTF. CDR3 DNA sequence: TGTGCCAGCAGTGAGAACTCGGGACAGCGGGCCCGTGGCTACACCTTC.

This sequence joins TRBV7-2 and TRBJ2-2; no clear D gene. The CDR3 totals 15 residues. Germline CDR1 reads SGHTA; CDR2 reads FQGNSA. Trimming removed 3 bases at V and 1 base at J, with 9 bases between. CDR3: CASSFFGRNTGELFF. The CDR3 region has the DNA TGTGCCAGCAGCTTTTTCGGCAGGAACACCGGGGAGCTGTTTTTT.

The chain uses TRBV6-5 and TRBJ1-5; TRBD1 matches 9 bases. This CDR3 is 14 amino acids long. The V segment lost 6 bases and the J segment 5 bases; nucleotides outside the gene matches: 5. Germline V lookup: CDR1 MNHEY, CDR2 SVGAGI. CDR3 sequence: CASSLGQGHQPQHF. The CDR3 DNA follows: TGTGCCAGCAGCCTGGGACAGGGCCATCAGCCCCAGCATTTT.

The chain uses TRBV9 and TRBJ2-1; unclear D gene. The germline V gene has CDR1 SGDLS and CDR2 YYNGEE. Trimming pared 0 bases from V and 1 base from J, leaving 8 bases between. This CDR3 is built from 15 residues. The CDR3 DNA reads as TGTGCCAGCAGCGTAGGGCGGTTGTCCTACAATGAGCAGTTCTTC. This translates into CASSVGRLSYNEQFF.

The V gene is TRBV5-1, the J gene TRBJ2-7, with TRBD2 identical over 11 bases. The CDR3 runs to 18 residues. Germline values: CDR1 SGHRS, CDR2 YFSETQ. Losses at the gene ends were 1 base for V and 0 bases for J; bases not matched to a gene: 9. The CDR3 region is CASSLRGTSGTSSYEQYF. The CDR3 DNA is TGCGCCAGCAGCTTGCGAGGGACTAGCGGAACGAGCTCCTACGAGCAGTACTTC.

This chain connects TRBV11-2 to TRBJ1-1; perhaps TRBD1 as D (5 bases). CDR3 length: 14 amino acids. The V gene lost 1 base and the J gene lost 5 bases, with 11 bases spanning the gap. Per the germline V gene, CDR1 is SGHAT and CDR2 is FQNNGV. CDR3 region: CASSLVWGGTEAFF. The DNA for the CDR3 is TGTGCCAGCAGCTTAGTATGGGGGGGGACTGAAGCTTTCTTT.

The gene calls are TRBV29-1 and TRBJ1-3, with D unresolved. This CDR3 contains 13 residues. Germline loops: CDR1 SQVTM, CDR2 ANQGSEA. The V end was cut by 4 bases, the J end by 2 bases, with 9 bases between. In DNA, the CDR3 is TGCAGCGTTGCGGTGGATACTGGAAACACCATATATTTT. Protein: CSVAVDTGNTIYF.

This chain uses TRBV19 with TRBJ1-5, with D possibly being TRBD1 (5 bases). V gave up 3 bases and J gave up 1 base, with 10 bases separating them. The CDR3 covers 15 residues. The germline CDR1 and CDR2 sequences are LNHDA and SQIVND (reference sequence). The CDR3 bases are TGTGCCAGTAGTATGTGGGGGATGAGCAATCAGCCCCAGCATTTT. Amino acids: CASSMWGMSNQPQHF. The variable domain in full, with the rest retrieved from reference TRBV19 and TRBJ1-5, is DGGITQSPKYLFRKEGQNVTLSCEQNLNHDAMYWYRQDPGQGLRLIYYSQIVNDFQKGDIAEGYSVSREKKESFPLTVTSAQKNPTAFYLCASSMWGMSNQPQHFGDGTRLSIL.

The chain joins TRBV13 to TRBJ2-7; maybe TRBD2 (6 bases). The CDR3 spans 15 residues. Germline V CDR1 and CDR2: PRHDT, FYEKMQ (reference sequence). The V and J ends lost 0 bases and 1 base respectively, with 10 bases between them. CDR3 sequence reads: CASSLGRAGSYEQYF. The CDR3 DNA reads as TGTGCCAGCAGCTTAGGGCGGGCGGGGTCCTACGAGCAGTACTTC. The whole variable domain, remainder taken from reference TRBV13 and TRBJ2-7, is AAGVIQSPRHLIKEKRETATLKCYPIPRHDTVYWYQQGPGQDPQFLISFYEKMQSDKGSIPDRFSAQQFSDYHSELNMSSLELGDSALYFCASSLGRAGSYEQYFGPGTRLTVT.

The gene calls are TRBV6-5 and TRBJ1-1, with 7 bases fitting TRBD1. Germline CDR1 reads MNHEY; CDR2 reads SVGAGI. V shed 5 bases and J 10 bases; nucleotides not matched to a gene: 13. This CDR3 spans 14 amino acids. The DNA for the CDR3 is TGTGCCAGCAGTCAGATACAGGGGCACGCCGCAGCTTTCTTT. As protein: CASSQIQGHAAAFF.

The V and J genes are TRBV6-6 and TRBJ2-2, with 16 bases that match TRBD2. Trimming at V came to 5 bases and at J to 6 bases, leaving 3 bases not matched to a gene. From germline, CDR1 is MNHNY and CDR2 SVGAGI (reference sequence). This CDR3 spans 16 amino acids. CDR3 protein: CASSTGTSGGAGELFF. The CDR3 DNA reads as TGTGCCAGCAGTACCGGGACTAGCGGGGGGGCCGGGGAGCTGTTTTTT.

The rearrangement uses TRBV21-1 and TRBJ2-1. TRBV21-1 is noted as a pseudogene. This CDR3 is 16 amino acids long. The CDR3 loop reads CASSPFSCRSYNEQFF. The CDR3 DNA reads as TGTGCCAGCAGCCCCTTTTCTTGCCGCTCCTACAATGAGCAGTTCTTC.

This clone has more than one count but fewer than ten. The V and J genes are TRBV5-4 and TRBJ1-1; 8 bases are a match to TRBD1. Germline V gene data show CDR1 as SGHNT and CDR2 as YYREEE (reference sequence). CDR3 length equals 12 residues. The junction had 1 base not matched to a gene; V was cut back by 4 bases and J by 5 bases. This CDR3 reads CASSHRGTEAFF. The DNA for the CDR3 is TGTGCCAGCAGCCACAGGGGGACTGAAGCTTTCTTT.

The chain joins TRBV6-1 to TRBJ1-2; a weak D match, TRBD1 (5 bases). V lost 6 bases and J 6 bases, leaving 17 bases between the germline ends. Per germline, CDR1 MNHNS and CDR2 SASEGT. CDR3 size: 14 residues. The CDR3 protein is CASSHRRGPNGYTF. Written as DNA, the CDR3 is TGTGCCAGCAGCCACAGGAGAGGGCCCAATGGCTACACCTTC.

To note about this clone: The DNA is left out, because the CDR3 cannot be placed on it with certainty; the CDR3 is given as TCRdb lists it. The chain links TRBV28 to TRBJ2-5. The CDR3 is 16 residues long, counting both termini. In germline, CDR1 is MDHEN, CDR2 SYDVKM. This CDR3 reads CASYPGGEFFGQTQYF.

V gene TRBV30 combines with J gene TRBJ2-7; no clear D gene. V dropped 1 base and J dropped 3 bases, with 10 bases sitting between them. CDR3 length: 13 residues. From germline, CDR1 is GTSNPN and CDR2 SVGIG (reference sequence). The CDR3 here is CAWSALGVYEQYF. The CDR3, as DNA: TGTGCCTGGAGTGCCCTCGGTGTCTACGAGCAGTACTTC.

The J gene is TRBJ2-1, the V gene TRBV5-6; TRBD2 aligns across 8 bases. Germline V gives CDR1 SGHDT, CDR2 YYEEEE. The CDR3 runs 17 residues. V was pared by 1 base and J by 1 base, with 7 bases of the junction left unmatched. CDR3 in DNA: TGTGCCAGCAGCTTGTTCGGGAGGGCCGTATCCTACAATGAGCAGTTCTTC. It translates to CASSLFGRAVSYNEQFF.

This chain uses TRBV30 with TRBJ2-5; 7 bases fit TRBD2. The CDR3 loop spans 13 amino acids. Germline V lookup: CDR1 GTSNPN, CDR2 SVGIG (reference sequence). Unmatched junction bases numbered 7, after V lost 4 bases and J lost 5 bases. CDR3 protein: CAWTLSGVETQYF. CDR3 DNA: TGTGCCTGGACCTTGAGCGGGGTGGAGACCCAGTACTTC.

The V and J genes are TRBV30 and TRBJ1-4; 11 nucleotides line up with TRBD1. CDR3 length: 17 amino acids. Looked up from germline, CDR1 is GTSNPN and CDR2 is SVGIG (reference sequence). Unmatched junction bases numbered 10, after V lost 4 bases and J lost 3 bases. The CDR3 DNA follows: TGTGCCTGGATTAGTCCGGACAGGGGGCTCCCTAATGAAAAACTGTTTTTT. Translation gives CAWISPDRGLPNEKLFF.

This clone was seen more than once but under ten times. This chain uses TRBV13 with TRBJ1-4, with 8 nucleotides matching TRBD1. Per germline, CDR1 PRHDT and CDR2 FYEKMQ (reference sequence). CDR3 length equals 13 residues. The V and J ends lost 6 bases and 8 bases, in that order; junction bases with no gene match: 5. CDR3 in amino acids: CASRKGQGEKLFF. In DNA form, the CDR3 reads TGTGCCAGCAGAAAAGGACAGGGCGAAAAACTGTTTTTT.